The 15 T cell receptor beta chains below were found in one sample sequenced in a study of T-cell reconstitution after alpha-beta-depleted transplantation in children. It was with unique molecular identifiers that the TCRbeta library was prepared. MiXCR, applied by TCRdb to the PCR reads, yields one record per CDR3 protein. The sample consists of around 480,000 distinct CDR3 sequences, 30% to 35% of them appearing once. The sample consisted of PBMCs from the stem cell graft donor, taken from the stem cell graft. The receptors originated from a human donor who donated a stem cell graft to a child with aplastic anemia.

The V and J genes are TRBV12-3 or TRBV12-4 and TRBJ1-1; D is unclear. The CDR3 is made up of 15 amino acids. V lost 6 bases, J lost 5 bases, and 19 bases lay in between. The CDR3 region has the DNA TGTGCCAGCAGGCCCTCTCAAGGAAGGAAGACTGAAGCTTTCTTT. Its protein is CASRPSQGRKTEAFF.

This clonotype was picked up one time. The CDR3, as DNA: TGCGCCCGCAACCTGGACAGGGTGTTAGATACGCAGTATTTT. This gives the protein CARNLDRVLDTQYF. The chain combines TRBV5-1 with TRBJ2-3, with 8 bases lining up with TRBD1. V dropped 10 bases and J dropped 5; count of bases not matched to a gene: 12. CDR1 is SGHRS, CDR2 YFSETQ, per germline. The CDR3 is made up of 14 amino acids.

This clonotype was counted only a few times. The chain recombines TRBV20-1 with TRBJ2-1; 10 bases are shared with TRBD2. This CDR3 spans 11 amino acids. Per germline, CDR1 DFQATT and CDR2 SNEGSKA (reference sequence). In DNA, the CDR3 is TGCAGGGGAGCGGGAGGGAACGAGCAGTTCTTC. It encodes CRGAGGNEQFF.

V gene TRBV6-5 combines with J gene TRBJ2-1; 13 bases are shared with TRBD2. The CDR3 has 15 amino acids. CDR1 is MNHEY, CDR2 SVGAGI, per germline. Unmatched junction bases numbered 2, after V lost 0 bases and J lost 9 bases. The DNA of the CDR3 is TGTGCCAGCAGTTACTCCGGACTAGCGGGAGCTGAGCAGTTCTTC. Translating it yields CASSYSGLAGAEQFF.

This chain's CDR3 is CASSYSILAGGDEQFF. CDR3 DNA: TGTGCCAGCAGTTACTCGATTTTGGCAGGGGGCGATGAGCAGTTCTTC. The V call is TRBV6-5, the J call TRBJ2-1; 8 nucleotides line up with TRBD1. The CDR3 contains 16 residues. Germline values: CDR1 MNHEY, CDR2 SVGAGI. V shed 0 bases and J 8 bases; nucleotides not matched to a gene: 9.

The chain carries TRBV10-3 and TRBJ1-1, with a possible D match to TRBD1 (5 bases). The CDR3 is 14 amino acids. Trimming cost V 4 bases and J 0 bases, with 9 bases left between them. Germline lookup yields CDR1 ENHRY and CDR2 SYGVKD. In nucleotides, the CDR3 is TGTGCCATCAGTGGACAGACCATGAACACTGAAGCTTTCTTT. Amino acid sequence: CAISGQTMNTEAFF.

The rearrangement joins TRBV29-1 to TRBJ2-2; no definite D call. The V end was cut by 4 bases, the J end by 6 bases, with 12 bases between. The germline gives CDR1 SQVTM, CDR2 ANQGSEA. This CDR3 is 13 amino acids long. CDR3 DNA sequence: TGCAGCGTTGCCGCCTCAATATCCGGGGAGCTGTTTTTT. Translation gives CSVAASISGELFF.

V usage is TRBV9 and J usage is TRBJ2-4, with TRBD2 matching over 13 bases. Per the germline V gene, CDR1 is SGDLS and CDR2 is YYNGEE. Trimming took 3 bases from V and 12 from J; bases not matched to a gene: 3. This CDR3 is 13 amino acids long. CDR3 region: CASSAGTSGNQYF. The CDR3 DNA reads TGTGCCAGCAGCGCAGGGACTAGCGGGAATCAGTACTTC.

This clonotype was recorded a few times. The chain links TRBV29-1 to TRBJ2-1; no definite D call. The CDR3 covers 11 residues. V lost 4 bases to trimming and J lost 8 bases, with 9 bases between them. Germline V gene lookup returns CDR1 SQVTM and CDR2 ANQGSEA. CDR3: CSVVRDHEQFF. The CDR3 nucleotides read TGCAGCGTTGTGAGAGACCATGAGCAGTTCTTC.

This rearrangement joins TRBV5-4 to TRBJ1-2; D unresolved. The CDR3 spans 14 residues. V was clipped by 4 bases and J by 8 bases, with 18 bases between them. Germline CDR1 and CDR2: SGHNT and YYREEE (reference sequence). The CDR3 loop reads CASSPGARPGGYTF. Written as DNA, the CDR3 is TGTGCCAGCAGCCCTGGCGCGCGACCCGGGGGCTACACCTTC.

Comments on this clonotype: In this CDR3 the conserved last residue, phenylalanine or tryptophan, is missing, so a read error is likely. The DNA is left out, because the CDR3 cannot be placed on it with certainty; the CDR3 is given as TCRdb lists it. V is TRBV29-1 and J is TRBJ2-1; no DNA check was done on the table's D call, TRBD1. The CDR3 spans 11 amino acids, including both terminal residues. CDR1 and CDR2 (germline): SQVTM, ANQGSEA. CDR3 loop: CSVGGGRPPYL.

The gene calls are TRBV28 and TRBJ1-6; D uncertain. Germline loops: CDR1 MDHEN, CDR2 SYDVKM. The CDR3 is 14 residues long. With 5 bases removed from V and 7 bases from J, the gap between germline ends came to 12 bases. The chain's CDR3 is CASSPNAWNSPLHF. In nucleotides, the CDR3 is TGTGCCAGCAGTCCTAATGCCTGGAATTCACCCCTCCACTTT.

This clonotype was detected a few times. V usage is TRBV7-9 and J usage is TRBJ1-1; D ambiguous. Trimming cost V 2 bases and J 4 bases, with 5 bases left between them. From germline, CDR1 is SEHNR and CDR2 FQNEAQ (reference sequence). The length of the CDR3 is 12 residues. CDR3 sequence: CASSLQATEAFF. DNA of the CDR3: TGTGCCAGCAGCTTACAGGCCACTGAAGCTTTCTTT. Full variable domain (outside the CDR3, taken from reference TRBV7-9 and TRBJ1-1): DTGVSQNPRHKITKRGQNVTFRCDPISEHNRLYWYRQTLGQGPEFLTYFQNEAQLEKSRLLSDRFSAERPKGSFSTLEIQRTEQGDSAMYLCASSLQATEAFFGQGTRLTVV.

This clonotype was seen a handful of times. The rearrangement links TRBV12-3 or TRBV12-4 to TRBJ2-1; tentatively, D is TRBD2 (5 bases). V lost 3 bases and J lost 0, with 9 bases in between. The CDR3 is 15 residues long. The CDR3 is CASSLSGTSYNEQFF. Here the CDR3 DNA reads TGTGCCAGCAGTTTGAGCGGTACCTCCTACAATGAGCAGTTCTTC.

A few counts support this clonotype. In nucleotides, the CDR3 is TGCAGCGGGGGGACTAGCGGGAGCTCAGATACGCAGTATTTT. Amino acid sequence: CSGGTSGSSDTQYF. The chain joins TRBV29-1 to TRBJ2-3, with TRBD2 matching 14 bases. This CDR3 is 14 amino acids long. CDR1 and CDR2 from the germline V gene are SQVTM and ANQGSEA. The trim removed 7 bases at V and 4 bases at J, leaving 4 bases unmatched.